The source of this T cell receptor beta chain is a study of T cell responses to AZD1222 COVID-19 vaccine (dated by TCRdb to the early 2020s). For context, the study as a whole: TCR sequencing was performed for roughly 240 trial participants, of whom around 200 were given two doses of AZD1222 and around 25 were given two doses of MenACWY control vaccine. Trial participants were enrolled into age subgroups of 18-55, 56-69 and 70-plus years, which contained around 150, 29 and 61 TCR-sequenced participants, respectively. What the work shows at the level of the full study, not this receptor alone: After two AZD1222 doses, both the breadth and the depth of spike-specific TCRs were significantly higher than at day 0 and than in MenACWY recipients. Conclusions about previously exposed vaccinees are limited because only six or seven AZD1222 recipients were SARS-CoV-2 seropositive at baseline. Reportedly, almost half of the unique spike-specific TCRs recognized epitopes lying outside the regions that are mutated in the B.1.351 and B.1.1.7 variants. The 56-69-year group was small, and its depth increase did not reach significance, likely because of low power. Because no day 14 peak-response samples were available, the repertoires could be characterized only after the peak T cell response. Participants were mostly white British, with more females than males. The authors suggested clonal diversity may have been underestimated. Vaccine-associated CD4 TCRs spanned the whole spike protein, with dominant responses in regions 160-218 and 743-854.

In regard to this clone: The clone's antigen remains unknown. The sample holds no much larger clone one base away, and base qualities are not on file.

As encoded in the germline V gene, CDR1 is MNHNS while CDR2 is SASEGT. V is trimmed back by 2 bases and J by 4 bases, and the junction contains 4 bases that no gene match accounts for. The CDR3 spans 14 residues, from the cysteine through the phenylalanine. Only the CDR3 DNA is retained, 42 bases long and in frame from the first base. The label giving this sample's time point can be read as: about 28 days (+/-7) after the second vaccine dose. AZD1222 recipients whose second dose came at about 4 weeks and those whose second dose came at about 12 weeks were combined into one group, since spike-specific TCR depth and breadth did not differ between the two schedules. Samples from vaccinated people were obtained from the UK trials COV001 and COV002, which included a single-blind randomized controlled phase 2/3 trial of AZD1222 (ChAdOx1 nCoV-19) in healthy adults. Trial participant PBMC samples were collected at day 0 and day 28 after the second dose for TCRbeta chain sequencing.

The CDR3 regions of human TCRbeta chains were analyzed by immunosequencing. In the authors' own workflow: TCRs in the repertoires were compared against a reference library of SARS-CoV-2-specific TCRs that had been generated with the MIRA antigen-specificity platform. Breadth was defined as the fraction of unique TCRs that were SARS-CoV-2-associated. Depth was defined as the fraction of total T cells that were SARS-CoV-2-associated. Each spike-specific TCR was assigned to its reactive spike region and to a CD4 or CD8 class using the MIRA data. Log10-transformed breadth and depth values were compared by one-way ANOVA with Sidak's multiple comparisons tests. TCRdb retrieved this table from immuneACCESS and kept in-frame rearrangements only. Not all clones are present; in checked studies, unresolved V genes account for under half, and no reason is known for the remainder. For V, J and clone size, that table is used; D and trimming come from the DNA. Counted in this sample were 150,000 to 200,000 clones; roughly nine tenths of them appeared once. Less than 1.3% of the sample belongs to the ten largest clones.

The rearrangement combines TRBV6-1 with TRBJ1-2; the central 7 bases match TRBD1. The specimen comprised peripheral blood, sampled 28 days after the second AZD1222 dose. The receptor was derived from an adult who received the AZD1222 COVID-19 vaccine. This receptor carries the CDR3 CASSEWDSGYGYTF. The sequenced DNA: TGTGCCAGCAGTGAATGGGACAGCGGCTATGGCTACACCTTC.